This T cell receptor (beta chain) appears in the sequencing data of a study of human T cells and chemical hapten exposure (dated by TCRdb to the early 2020s). About the investigation overall: For sensitization, 2% DPC in acetone was applied to a roughly 2 cm by roughly 2 cm area of upper inner arm skin. Weekly therapeutic DPC doses were additionally applied to the scalp of patients throughout the roughly 24-week study period. Patch testing was done on the upper back using Finn chambers containing 0.01% DPC, and results were scored after 6 days according to International Contact Dermatitis Research Group standards. Alopecia areata with under or over 50% scalp involvement, alopecia totalis and alopecia universalis were represented in the patient cohort, which was mostly female. Libraries were pooled for sequencing, and variation in per-sample TCR yields was attributed mainly to small differences in library volumes within the pool. This study followed changes in the peripheral blood TCR repertoire in vivo during primary and secondary sensitization of alopecia patients to the hapten diphenylcyclopropenone (DPC). Patient blood was sampled pre-sensitization (week 0) and at 2, 6 and about 24 weeks after DPC sensitization. For TCR sequencing, blood came from 25 to 35 alopecia patients at anywhere from one to four time points (pre-sensitization, 2, 6 and 24 weeks).

The time point label on this specimen signifies: patch test 1, 2 weeks after DPC sensitization. The sample's treatment or condition label, decoded: therapeutic diphenylcyclopropenone sensitization with weekly scalp DPC. Blood at each patch-test visit was drawn before the patch test was applied. Patients were considered eligible if aged 18 to 70, diagnosed with alopecia and deemed suitable for DPC therapy, and patients were excluded if pregnant. Total RNA was isolated from unfractionated whole blood collected in Tempus Blood RNA tubes. Study-wide conclusions, independent of this receptor: No change with DPC sensitization was found in the number of TCRs above 1 in 1000 frequency, and no evidence of global repertoire structure alterations was found. Alopecia, a presumed autoimmune disease, was present in all patients, so the immune response of the patients might differ from that of healthy individuals. Expanded TCRs formed significantly more large CDR3 similarity clusters than pre-sensitization or healthy control sets, consistent with antigen-driven responses. Patch test score correlated positively with the number of PT1 expanded TCRs, reaching significance at thresholds 8, 16 and 32 but not at 4. Repeated subsampling changed both the strength of the expansion versus patch-test correlation and the threshold at which that correlation became significant.

This clonotype has more than one count but fewer than ten. Its antigen has not been determined. No much larger clonotype is one base removed from it; base qualities were not supplied. Library prep was done by RACE. These reads were obtained on a NextSeq 500. Library preparation attached unique molecular identifiers to individual cDNA molecules for quantitative, reproducible TCR counting. For every blood RNA sample, sequencing covered both the TCR alpha and TCR beta chains. For the original study's pipeline: The median number of TCRs per sample was 85,000 to 100,000, ranging from about 20,000 to 700,000. V, J and CDR3 annotation of the TCR reads was carried out using the Decombinator software suite. For PS versus PT1 abundance plots, all samples were subsampled to the same number of TCRs (28,000). TCRs were defined as expanded if absent before sensitization and observed at least eight times at the 2-week time point. Through fastp at Q25 and MiXCR, TCRdb rebuilt clones from the public reads, retaining in-frame beta chains. Identical CDR3 proteins give one entry, which carries the most common genes and DNA. In this record, the V and J calls reflect TCRdb's handling and not the investigators' own analysis. The sample yields tens of thousands of distinct CDR3 sequences; approximately 8% were counted once. Approximately 1.5% of the sample comes from the top ten.

CDR1 and CDR2 are read off the germline V gene as SGHTA and FQGTGA. The CDR3 spans 13 residues, from the cysteine through the phenylalanine. The read is trimmed to its CDR3 DNA, 39 bases read in frame from base 1. V drops 5 bases and J drops 0 bases, leaving 7 bases in between. The chain employs TRBV7-3 and TRBJ1-1; the D gene is not confidently resolved. This specimen was whole blood, taken in connection with sensitization to the hapten diphenylcyclopropenone (DPC). The receptor was isolated from a woman in her thirties with alopecia areata. Some clones in this sample may be carry-over from other donors' samples. The encoded CDR3 is CASSTNLNTEAFF. The DNA is as follows: TGTGCCAGCAGCACGAACTTGAACACTGAAGCTTTCTTT.